These 2 T cell receptor beta chains were sequenced from one sample in a study of radiotherapy plus CTLA-4 blockade in lung cancer (dated by TCRdb to the late 2010s). Receptor amplification or capture employed the immunoSEQ multiplex PCR assay. The immuneACCESS repertoire file appears here via TCRdb, limited to in-frame rearrangements. These files lack a portion of the clones; in checked studies, under half of the deficit traces to unresolved V genes, and the cause of the others is not known. In all, the sample holds around 40,000 clones, and around 75% of those were seen once. The ten largest clones take up approximately 9% of the sample. The sample consisted of peripheral blood, taken from a patient treated with radiotherapy plus ipilimumab. These receptor sequences come from a human donor with non-small cell lung cancer who had stable disease on radiotherapy plus ipilimumab.

The J gene is TRBJ2-5, the V gene TRBV5-1; D might be TRBD1 (6 bases). CDR1 and CDR2 from the germline V gene are SGHRS and YFSETQ. The ends were cut back, 3 bases at V and 4 bases at J, with 13 bases in the middle. The CDR3 contains 14 residues. CDR3 sequence reads: CASSSGQRSETQYF. The CDR3 coding sequence is TGCGCCAGCAGCTCCGGACAGAGGTCAGAGACCCAGTACTTC. Full variable domain (remainder filled in from reference TRBV5-1 and TRBJ2-5): KAGVTQTPRYLIKTRGQQVTLSCSPISGHRSVSWYQQTPGQGLQFLFEYFSETQRNKGNFPGRFSGRQFSNSRSEMNVSTLELGDSALYLCASSSGQRSETQYFGPGTRLLVL.

The rearrangement uses TRBV13 and TRBJ1-3; D may be TRBD1 (5 bases). Trimming shortened V by 7 bases and J by 0 bases, and 16 bases separated the two germline ends. Germline-derived CDR1 and CDR2 are PRHDT and FYEKMQ (reference sequence). This CDR3 is built from 16 residues. CDR3 residues: CASTIVGGSSGNTIYF. The CDR3 DNA reads as TGTGCCAGCACTATAGTGGGGGGTTCCTCTGGAAACACCATATATTTT. Combining the CDR3 with reference TRBV13 and TRBJ1-3 gives the whole variable domain AAGVIQSPRHLIKEKRETATLKCYPIPRHDTVYWYQQGPGQDPQFLISFYEKMQSDKGSIPDRFSAQQFSDYHSELNMSSLELGDSALYFCASTIVGGSSGNTIYFGEGSWLTVV.